This T cell receptor beta chain came from a study of early T cells in non-severe SARS-CoV-2 infection. In the study overall: Chains were not paired, and sequencing was done on bulk RNA from unsorted whole blood.

Unique molecular identifiers (one per individual cDNA molecule) were attached. Each CDR3 protein gets one entry after TCRdb re-called the 5' RACE reads with MiXCR. The sample has under 40,000 distinct CDR3 sequences, over 5% seen once. V shed 4 bases and J 6 bases; nucleotides not matched to a gene: 8. Germline CDR1 is MNHEY and CDR2 is SVGAGI. The CDR3 is 16 amino acids. This clonotype was picked up many times. The clonotype comes from an adult who was a healthcare worker with PCR-confirmed SARS-CoV-2 infection or an uninfected control (not recorded which). This chain connects TRBV6-5 to TRBJ2-2, with TRBD2 matching 10 bases. Sequenced sample: whole blood. CDR3 sequence reads: CASSWGAGGVAGELFF. The CDR3 coding sequence is TGTGCCAGCAGTTGGGGAGCGGGAGGGGTAGCCGGGGAGCTGTTTTTT.